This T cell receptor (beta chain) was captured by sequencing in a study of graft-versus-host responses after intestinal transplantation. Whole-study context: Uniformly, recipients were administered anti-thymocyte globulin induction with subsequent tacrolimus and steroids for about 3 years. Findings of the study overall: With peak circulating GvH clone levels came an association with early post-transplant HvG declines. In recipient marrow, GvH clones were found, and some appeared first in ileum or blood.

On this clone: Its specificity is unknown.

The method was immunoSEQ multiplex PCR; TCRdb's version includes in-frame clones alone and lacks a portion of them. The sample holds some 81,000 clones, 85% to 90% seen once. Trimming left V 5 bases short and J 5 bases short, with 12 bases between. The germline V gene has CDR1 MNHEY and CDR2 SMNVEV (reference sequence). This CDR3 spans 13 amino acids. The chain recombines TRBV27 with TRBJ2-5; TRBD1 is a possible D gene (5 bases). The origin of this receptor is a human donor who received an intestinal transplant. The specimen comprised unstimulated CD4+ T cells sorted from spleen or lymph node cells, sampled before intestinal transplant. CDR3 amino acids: CASSPRVGETQYF. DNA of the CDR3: TGTGCCAGCAGTCCCAGGGTCGGGGAGACCCAGTACTTC.